This T cell receptor (beta chain) was sequenced during a study of metastatic and nonmetastatic thyroid tumors (dated by TCRdb to about 2020). For the study in its entirety: The researchers compared repertoires between peripheral blood samples and tumor or nodule tissue samples from patients with malignant or benign thyroid disease. The research as a whole found: TCR beta diversity was reported as significantly higher in malignant tumors than in benign nodules, in both blood and tumor samples.

The library was obtained by PCR. TCRdb lists the instrument as Illumina HiSeq 4000. High-throughput sequencing was used to profile the TCR beta-chain CDR3 region of each patient. From the authors' description of their analysis: The researchers built a classifier to tell apart papillary thyroid cancer patients with distant metastasis, based on CDR3 differences among clinicopathological groups. The Shannon index was used to assess repertoire diversity, and the Morisita-Horn index was used to assess tumor-blood repertoire similarity. TCRdb reran the public reads through fastp at Q25 and MiXCR, keeping productive beta chains. TCRdb's processing, not the study's, gives the V and J calls here. This sample gives about 15,000 clones in total; 15% to 20% of them show up just once. The ten largest clones take up roughly 13% of the sample. This clone was counted only a few times. This receptor's antigen is unknown. There are no base qualities to consult, and no much larger clone falls within one base.

None of the patients had been given any treatment before thyroid surgery. Using T-cell receptor beta sequencing, the study looked back at clinical samples from patients collected from the early 2010s to the late 2010s. CDR1 WSHSY and CDR2 SAAADI were looked up in the germline V gene. Counted from cysteine to phenylalanine, this CDR3 has 15 amino acids. Kept here is only the CDR3 DNA, which spans 45 bases and is read in frame from base 1. Clipping removes 2 bases from V and 4 bases from J, with 2 as the unmatched junction base count. This TCR was sampled from a female donor with papillary thyroid cancer or a benign thyroid nodule (not recorded which). Some clones in this sample may be carry-over from other donors' samples. The chain uses TRBV10-2 and TRBJ2-2, with 9 bases matching TRBD2. The sample taken for sequencing was blood. The DNA sequence reads TGCGCCAGCAGTGAGCTAGCGGGAAGCACCGGGGAGCTGTTTTTT. Its protein product is CASSELAGSTGELFF.